The next 3 T cell receptor beta chains were all read from a single sample in a study of T cell repertoires in cytomegalovirus infection. TCRdb redid the calling of the reads with MiXCR, one entry per CDR3 protein. This table has some 800,000 distinct CDR3 sequences, 32% appearing once. These receptors' targets are unknown. Specimen: cultured CD8+ T cells from PBMCs, collected from culture after CMV antigen stimulation. The receptors were sampled from a human donor in good health (CMV status not recorded). Some clones in this sample may be carry-over from other donors' samples.

This clonotype was picked up a small number of times. The chain recombines TRBV6-6 with TRBJ1-4; tentative D call: TRBD1 (5 bases). This CDR3 contains 15 residues. CDR1 is MNHNY, CDR2 SVGAGI, per germline (reference sequence). With 2 bases removed from V and 4 bases from J, the gap between germline ends came to 11 bases. CDR3 nucleotides: TGTGCCAGCAGTTACACCTCGACAGTTAATGAAAAACTGTTTTTT. Its translation: CASSYTSTVNEKLFF.

V gene TRBV6-2 or TRBV6-3 combines with J gene TRBJ1-6; 7 bases fit TRBD1. The J segment lost 7 bases and the V segment lost 6 bases, leaving 9 bases of the junction unmatched. The CDR3 sequence is 15 residues long. Germline V CDR1 and CDR2: MNHEY, SVGEGT. Written as DNA, the CDR3 is TGTGCCAGCAGCCTTCGACAGGGTGGCAATTCACCCCTCCACTTT. This gives the protein CASSLRQGGNSPLHF.

This clonotype was seen a handful of times. This rearrangement joins TRBV6-1 to TRBJ2-5; tentative D call: TRBD1 (6 bases). Germline V gene data show CDR1 as MNHNS and CDR2 as SASEGT. V lost 2 bases, J lost 3 bases, and 10 bases lay in between. CDR3 size: 14 residues. CDR3 bases: TGTGCCAGCAGTGAATGGGACAACGAAGAGACCCAGTACTTC. Translation gives CASSEWDNEETQYF.